The 22 T cell receptor beta chains below were found in one sample sequenced in a study of cytotoxic CD8 clonotypes in ibrutinib-treated CLL. Sequencing used immunoSEQ multiplex PCR; TCRdb keeps in-frame clones, though not all of them. The sample holds around 130,000 clones, about 85% seen once. The starting material was PBMCs, obtained after 24 months of ibrutinib treatment. These receptors were taken from a human donor with chronic lymphocytic leukemia.

The rearrangement links TRBV5-5 to TRBJ2-7; possible D gene TRBD1, 6 bases. There are 12 residues in the CDR3. Trimming pared 4 bases from V and 4 bases from J, leaving 9 bases between. The germline V gene encodes CDR1 SGHKS and CDR2 YYEKEE (reference sequence). CDR3 coding DNA: TGTGCCAGCAGCGCCACAGGGTACGAGCAGTACTTC. Translated: CASSATGYEQYF.

The chain couples TRBV5-4 to TRBJ1-6; no reliable D call. Germline V gives CDR1 SGHNT, CDR2 YYREEE (reference sequence). The CDR3 covers 15 residues. Deletions cut 0 bases from V and 8 bases from J, with 12 bases between. CDR3 residues: CASSLDPRRDSPLHF. The CDR3 nucleotides are TGTGCCAGCAGCTTGGACCCCAGGCGCGATTCACCCCTCCACTTT. The full variable domain, with the rest looked up from reference TRBV5-4 and TRBJ1-6, is ETGVTQSPTHLIKTRGQQVTLRCSSQSGHNTVSWYQQALGQGPQFIFQYYREEENGRGNFPPRFSGLQFPNYSSELNVNALELDDSALYLCASSLDPRRDSPLHFGNGTRLTVT.

The rearrangement links TRBV28 to TRBJ2-1, with TRBD2 matching over 8 bases. CDR1 is MDHEN, CDR2 SYDVKM, per germline. CDR3 length: 15 amino acids. Trimming cost V 2 bases and J 7 bases; bases outside gene matches: 7. The CDR3 sequence: CASSLGRGGRNEQFF. In DNA, the CDR3 is TGTGCCAGCAGTTTAGGTCGGGGGGGCCGGAATGAGCAGTTCTTC.

The rearrangement joins TRBV4-3 to TRBJ1-2; maybe TRBD1 (6 bases). Trimming removed 0 bases from V and 4 bases from J, with 12 bases in between. CDR3 size: 15 residues. Germline V gene data show CDR1 as LGHNA and CDR2 as YSLEER. CDR3 sequence reads: CASSQDRTASYGYTF. The CDR3 nucleotides are TGCGCCAGCAGCCAAGATAGGACAGCGTCCTATGGCTACACCTTC.

The V gene is TRBV7-9, the J gene TRBJ1-1; D not certain. Germline CDR1 is SEHNR and CDR2 is FQNEAQ (reference sequence). Trimming removed 1 base at V and 4 bases at J, with 7 bases between. CDR3 length equals 13 residues. The DNA of the CDR3 is TGTGCCAGCAGCTTAGGTGGTGCCACTGAAGCTTTCTTT. Its translation: CASSLGGATEAFF.

V usage is TRBV4-1 and J usage is TRBJ1-1; D gene uncertain. The CDR3 spans 14 residues. Between the trimmed V and J ends, which lost 4 bases and 0 bases, there was a span of 9 bases. Looked up from germline, CDR1 is MGHRA and CDR2 is YSYEKL. CDR3 amino acids: CASSRGMLNTEAFF. The CDR3, as DNA: TGCGCCAGCAGCCGAGGCATGCTGAACACTGAAGCTTTCTTT.

The chain links TRBV30 to TRBJ1-2; 7 nucleotides match TRBD1. Trimming removed 2 bases from V and 3 bases from J; junction bases left unmatched: 3. Germline V gene sequence: CDR1 GTSNPN, CDR2 SVGIG (reference sequence). This CDR3 region has 13 residues. The CDR3 here is CAWSPQGDYGYTF. In DNA form, the CDR3 reads TGTGCCTGGAGTCCCCAGGGGGACTATGGCTACACCTTC.

The rearrangement links TRBV5-4 to TRBJ2-5; 8 positions agree with TRBD1. The CDR3 runs to 14 residues. Germline CDR1 and CDR2: SGHNT and YYREEE (reference sequence). Germline trimming cut 2 bases from V and 2 bases from J; bases unmatched to any gene: 2. Here the CDR3 DNA reads TGTGCCAGCAGCTTTGGACAGGGTCAAGAGACCCAGTACTTC. It specifies CASSFGQGQETQYF.

This clone was picked up a small number of times. The chain combines TRBV19 with TRBJ2-2, with D uncertain. V lost 2 bases, J lost 8 bases, and 3 bases lay in between. The CDR3 is made up of 11 amino acids. Looked up from germline, CDR1 is LNHDA and CDR2 is SQIVND (reference sequence). The CDR3 DNA sequence: TGTGCCAGTAGTATACGTGGGGAGCTGTTTTTT. Translated: CASSIRGELFF.

J is TRBJ2-7 and V is TRBV20-1, with D unclear. Germline V gives CDR1 DFQATT, CDR2 SNEGSKA (reference sequence). The CDR3 length is 11 residues. V lost 3 bases and J 6 bases, leaving 9 bases between the germline ends. CDR3 region: CSASYLGEQYF. DNA of the CDR3: TGCAGTGCTAGTTACCTCGGCGAGCAGTACTTC.

The chain couples TRBV28 to TRBJ2-7, with TRBD1 matching 10 bases. In germline, CDR1 is MDHEN, CDR2 SYDVKM. This CDR3 is built from 16 residues. The trim removed 1 base at V and 2 bases at J, leaving 5 bases unmatched. CDR3 in DNA: TGTGCCAGCAGTTTATACCCGGGACAGGGGACCTACGAGCAGTACTTC. It specifies CASSLYPGQGTYEQYF.

The chain has TRBV6-6 and TRBJ1-2; D ambiguous. Trimming left V 2 bases short and J 8 bases short, with 9 bases between. The CDR3 has 12 residues. Looked up from germline, CDR1 is MNHNY and CDR2 is SVGAGI (reference sequence). The CDR3 DNA reads TGTGCCAGCAGTTACCGTAGCTACGGCTACACCTTC. Amino acid sequence: CASSYRSYGYTF.

The rearrangement links TRBV13 to TRBJ2-5; TRBD2 aligns across 7 bases. Germline V gives CDR1 PRHDT, CDR2 FYEKMQ (reference sequence). The length of the CDR3 is 15 residues. The V and J ends lost 2 bases and 4 bases, in that order; junction bases with no gene match: 7. The CDR3 bases are TGTGCCAGCAGCTTAACCCAAGGGAGGGGAGAGACCCAGTACTTC. As protein: CASSLTQGRGETQYF.

The gene calls are TRBV6-5 and TRBJ1-4, with 7 bases matching TRBD1. The CDR3 extends over 14 amino acids. Germline-derived CDR1 and CDR2 are MNHEY and SVGAGI. Trimming at V came to 6 bases and at J to 6 bases, leaving 7 bases not matched to a gene. DNA for the CDR3: TGTGCCAGCAGAAGACAGGGAGGGTATGAAAAACTGTTTTTT. Protein product: CASRRQGGYEKLFF.

The chain carries TRBV2 and TRBJ1-4; 9 nucleotides agree with TRBD1. After removal of 5 bases from V and 7 bases from J, the junction contained 8 bases not matched to a gene. The CDR3 has 15 residues. Germline CDR1 reads SNHLY; CDR2 reads FYNNEI. CDR3 nucleotides: TGTGCCAGCAGTCCTAAACAGGGGGCGAGTGAAAAACTGTTTTTT. Its protein is CASSPKQGASEKLFF.

This chain uses TRBV4-1 with TRBJ1-4, with a possible D match to TRBD1 (6 bases). The CDR3 sequence is 16 residues long. V was pared by 4 bases and J by 12 bases, with 24 bases between. Germline-derived CDR1 and CDR2 are MGHRA and YSYEKL. The CDR3 DNA follows: TGCGCCAGCAGCCGCGGCCGGGGGGCAGGGGAGGAACAACTGTTTTTT. It translates to CASSRGRGAGEEQLFF.

The rearrangement links TRBV25-1 to TRBJ1-2; 12 bases match TRBD1. The germline V gene encodes CDR1 MGHDK and CDR2 SYGVNS. This CDR3 has 14 residues. V gave up 5 bases and J gave up 8 bases; unmatched junction bases: 6. The CDR3 here is CASSKTGTGGGYTF. The CDR3 region has the DNA TGTGCCAGCAGTAAAACCGGGACAGGGGGCGGCTACACCTTC.

J is TRBJ1-3 and V is TRBV18; no firm D call. The CDR3 consists of 14 residues. CDR1 and CDR2 (germline): KGHSH, LQKENI. V gave up 2 bases and J gave up 2 bases, with 7 bases separating them. Here the CDR3 reads CASSPWEAGNTIYF. DNA for the CDR3: TGTGCCAGCTCACCATGGGAAGCTGGAAACACCATATATTTT. Full variable domain (missing parts from reference TRBV18 and TRBJ1-3): NAGVMQNPRHLVRRRGQEARLRCSPMKGHSHVYWYRQLPEEGLKFMVYLQKENIIDESGMPKERFSAEFPKEGPSILRIQQVVRGDSAAYFCASSPWEAGNTIYFGEGSWLTVV.

Only a few counts were recorded for this clone. The V gene is TRBV5-1, the J gene TRBJ1-5; 10 bases align to TRBD1. V lost 7 bases, J lost 4 bases, and 8 bases stayed unmatched. The CDR3 runs 15 residues. Germline assignment: CDR1 SGHRS and CDR2 YFSETQ. The CDR3 loop is CASRVGTGVNQPQHF. As DNA, the CDR3 is TGCGCCAGCCGCGTCGGGACAGGGGTGAATCAGCCCCAGCATTTT.

The chain carries TRBV6-6 and TRBJ1-1, with D possibly matching TRBD1 (6 bases). Per the germline V gene, CDR1 is MNHNY and CDR2 is SVGAGI (reference sequence). This CDR3 is 14 amino acids long. The V and J ends lost 4 bases and 8 bases respectively, with 17 bases between them. The CDR3 DNA is TGTGCCAGCAGTTGGGGGCATGAGGTCCCCGAAGCTTTCTTT. It encodes CASSWGHEVPEAFF.

Here the CDR3 reads CASSLTGDSNYGYTF. In nucleotides, the CDR3 is TGCGCCAGCAGCTTAACAGGGGATTCTAACTATGGCTACACCTTC. The chain joins TRBV5-1 to TRBJ1-2, with 7 bases that match TRBD1. V trimming: 2 bases; J trimming: 0 bases; junction bases outside the gene matches: 4. CDR1 is SGHRS and CDR2 is YFSETQ in the germline V gene. This CDR3 spans 15 amino acids.

The CDR3 DNA follows: TGCGCCAGCAGACTCGGGACTAGCCTATACAATGAGCAGTTCTTC. As protein: CASRLGTSLYNEQFF. This chain uses TRBV5-1 with TRBJ2-1; 9 bases line up with TRBD2. With V trimmed by 5 bases and J by 4 bases, 7 bases remained unmatched. Germline values: CDR1 SGHRS, CDR2 YFSETQ. The CDR3 length is 15 residues.